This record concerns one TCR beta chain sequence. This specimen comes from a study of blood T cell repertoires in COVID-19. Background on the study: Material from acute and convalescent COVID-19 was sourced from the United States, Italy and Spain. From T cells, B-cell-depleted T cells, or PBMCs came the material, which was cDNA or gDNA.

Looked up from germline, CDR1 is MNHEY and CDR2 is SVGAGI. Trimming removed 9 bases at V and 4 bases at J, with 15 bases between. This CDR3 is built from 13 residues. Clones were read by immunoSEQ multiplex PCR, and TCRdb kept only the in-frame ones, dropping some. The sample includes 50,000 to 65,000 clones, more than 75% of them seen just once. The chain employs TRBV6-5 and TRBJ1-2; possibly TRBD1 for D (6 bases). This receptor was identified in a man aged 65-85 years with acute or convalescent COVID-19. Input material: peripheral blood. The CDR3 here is CASGTQGRYGYTF. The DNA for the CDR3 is TGTGCCAGTGGAACACAGGGTCGCTATGGCTACACCTTC.